This passage covers 32 T cell receptor beta chains from one sample sequenced in a study of blood T cell repertoires in COVID-19. Here immunoSEQ multiplex PCR was the method, and the copy in TCRdb shows in-frame clones only, minus some. The sample carries some 200,000 clones, about four fifths recorded once. Sequencing was performed on PBMCs or T cells enriched from blood (not recorded which). Receptors were obtained from a woman aged 40 to 50 with acute COVID-19.

The table lists this clone with a count of one. The rearrangement uses TRBV7-9 and TRBJ2-7; no clear D. Germline V gene data show CDR1 as SEHNR and CDR2 as FQNEAQ (reference sequence). V was clipped by 4 bases and J by 3 bases, with 7 bases between them. The CDR3 loop spans 12 amino acids. CDR3 protein: CASSSRIYEQYF. The CDR3 coding sequence is TGTGCCAGCAGCTCCAGGATCTACGAGCAGTACTTC.

The rearrangement uses TRBV2 and TRBJ1-6; D not resolved. Germline loops: CDR1 SNHLY, CDR2 FYNNEI. Trimming pared 7 bases from V and 18 bases from J, leaving 16 bases between. This CDR3 is built from 11 residues. This chain's CDR3 is CASTLRAAPHF. The CDR3 DNA follows: TGTGCCAGCACCCTGAGGGCGGCGCCCCACTTT.

This chain links TRBV29-1 with TRBJ1-1, with D possibly being TRBD1 (6 bases). CDR1 is SQVTM, CDR2 ANQGSEA, per germline. Trimming pared 6 bases from V and 8 bases from J, leaving 13 bases between. The CDR3 extends over 11 amino acids. CDR3 coding DNA: TGCAGCGTGCAGGGGAGTGTCGAAGCTTTCTTT. Translation gives CSVQGSVEAFF.

V gene TRBV6-2 or TRBV6-3 combines with J gene TRBJ1-5, with D tentatively TRBD1 (5 bases). Trimming pared 1 base from V and 2 bases from J, leaving 9 bases between. Per germline, CDR1 MNHEY and CDR2 SVGEGT. There are 15 residues in the CDR3. CDR3 amino acids: CASSYFGAGNQPQHF. The CDR3 nucleotides are TGTGCCAGCAGTTACTTTGGGGCTGGCAATCAGCCCCAGCATTTT.

The rearrangement joins TRBV5-4 to TRBJ1-2; possible D gene TRBD1, 5 bases. Germline V lookup: CDR1 SGHNT, CDR2 YYREEE (reference sequence). Deletions cut 3 bases from V and 7 bases from J, with 10 bases between. The CDR3 consists of 12 residues. CDR3 in DNA: TGTGCCAGCAGCTCCCCTCAGGGTGGCTACACCTTC. This encodes CASSSPQGGYTF.

J is TRBJ2-7 and V is TRBV5-1; D not certain. This CDR3 is built from 14 residues. The V end lost 0 bases, the J end lost 0 bases, and 7 bases lay between the germline ends. Germline-derived CDR1 and CDR2 are SGHRS and YFSETQ. CDR3 DNA: TGCGCCAGCAGCTTGGCATATAGCTCCTACGAGCAGTACTTC. It yields the protein CASSLAYSSYEQYF.

V usage is TRBV5-4 and J usage is TRBJ2-5, with 7 bases that match TRBD1. The V gene end was trimmed by 4 bases and the J gene end by 1 base; junction bases not matched to a gene: 1. From germline, CDR1 is SGHNT and CDR2 YYREEE (reference sequence). The CDR3 length is 13 residues. CDR3 amino acids: CASSGDSQETQYF. DNA of the CDR3: TGTGCCAGCAGCGGGGACAGCCAAGAGACCCAGTACTTC.

CDR3 nucleotide sequence: TGTGCCTGGAGCCCGGGTCCCGGCTACACCTTC. Translating it yields CAWSPGPGYTF. The chain recombines TRBV30 with TRBJ1-2; D gene uncertain. The V and J ends lost 3 bases and 8 bases respectively, with 10 bases between them. Germline V CDR1 and CDR2: GTSNPN, SVGIG (reference sequence). This CDR3 has 11 residues.

This chain connects TRBV27 to TRBJ1-1; weak D call: TRBD1 (6 bases). Trimming took off 4 bases at V and 6 bases at J, with 18 bases between the two ends. There are 15 residues in the CDR3. Germline values: CDR1 MNHEY, CDR2 SMNVEV (reference sequence). CDR3 nucleotide sequence: TGTGCCAGCAGTTCTGGCCCCGGGAGGGGGGCTGAAGCTTTCTTT. This translates into CASSSGPGRGAEAFF.

The chain uses TRBV12-3 or TRBV12-4 and TRBJ2-7; 7 nucleotides align to TRBD2. The CDR3 is 13 residues long. The V gene end was trimmed by 8 bases and the J gene end by 6 bases; junction bases not matched to a gene: 10. CDR3 in DNA: TGTGCCAGCGGCCCAGCGGGGAGTTTCGAGCAGTACTTC. This translates into CASGPAGSFEQYF.

V and J are TRBV2 and TRBJ2-1, with 12 bases matching TRBD2. The CDR3 runs to 16 residues. Germline V gene sequence: CDR1 SNHLY, CDR2 FYNNEI. V trimming: 4 bases; J trimming: 8 bases; junction bases outside the gene matches: 9. The CDR3 region is CASSGRLAGVLDEQFF. For the CDR3, the DNA is TGTGCCAGCAGTGGCCGACTAGCGGGAGTTCTCGATGAGCAGTTCTTC.

The chain is built from TRBV30 and TRBJ2-3; 10 nucleotides agree with TRBD2. The CDR3 spans 15 residues. V shed 1 base and J 1 base; nucleotides not matched to a gene: 2. Per the germline V gene, CDR1 is GTSNPN and CDR2 is SVGIG (reference sequence). The CDR3 DNA follows: TGTGCCTGGAGTGCTAGCGGGGGCCGCACAGATACGCAGTATTTT. It translates to CAWSASGGRTDTQYF.

The chain has TRBV5-8 and TRBJ2-7; no reliable D call. CDR1 is SGHTS and CDR2 is YDEGEE in the germline V gene. The length of the CDR3 is 16 residues. Trimming cost V 4 bases and J 0 bases, with 17 bases left between them. This CDR3 is CASSLFTPHRSYEQYF. Written as DNA, the CDR3 is TGTGCCAGCAGCCTGTTTACCCCACACCGCTCCTACGAGCAGTACTTC.

This chain links TRBV19 with TRBJ2-1; D is possibly TRBD2 (7 bases). Germline CDR1 LNHDA, CDR2 SQIVND (reference sequence). The V gene lost 5 bases and the J gene lost 12 bases, with 17 bases spanning the gap. The CDR3 has 13 residues. CDR3 in amino acids: CASSHSGGGGQFF. CDR3 bases: TGTGCCAGTAGTCATTCCGGCGGGGGCGGGCAGTTCTTC.

The chain is built from TRBV24-1 and TRBJ2-3; 15 bases are shared with TRBD2. Per germline, CDR1 KGHDR and CDR2 SFDVKD. The CDR3 runs 21 residues. V lost 4 bases to trimming and J lost 4 bases; unmatched junction nucleotides: 17. CDR3 nucleotide sequence: TGTGCCACCAGTGACCCCAACGGACTAGCGGGGGGGCCGGGTGTTTCAGATACGCAGTATTTT. It translates to CATSDPNGLAGGPGVSDTQYF.

The gene calls are TRBV30 and TRBJ1-1, with D uncertain. Germline V CDR1 and CDR2: GTSNPN, SVGIG (reference sequence). The CDR3 spans 13 residues. V lost 5 bases and J 7 bases, leaving 17 bases between the germline ends. CDR3 nucleotide sequence: TGTGCCTGGTCCCGTGGCAGTACCGTTGAAGCTTTCTTT. This gives the protein CAWSRGSTVEAFF.

This sequence joins TRBV28 and TRBJ2-7; tentatively, D is TRBD1 (5 bases). Germline V CDR1 and CDR2: MDHEN, SYDVKM. The V end lost 7 bases, the J end lost 1 base, and 14 bases lay between the germline ends. The CDR3 runs 14 residues. CDR3 in amino acids: CASTLRQGSYEQYF. As DNA, the CDR3 is TGTGCCAGCACCCTCCGGCAGGGATCCTACGAGCAGTACTTC.

The J gene is TRBJ2-1, the V gene TRBV11-2; D is perhaps TRBD2 (8 bases). The CDR3 runs to 16 residues. The V and J ends lost 6 bases and 0 bases respectively, with 15 bases between them. From germline, CDR1 is SGHAT and CDR2 FQNNGV. This CDR3 is CASSRRGDSSYNEQFF. The CDR3 bases are TGTGCCAGCAGTAGGCGGGGGGACAGCTCCTACAATGAGCAGTTCTTC.

V and J are TRBV28 and TRBJ1-5; D is unresolved. V lost 3 bases and J lost 1, with 10 bases in between. Germline V gene lookup returns CDR1 MDHEN and CDR2 SYDVKM. The CDR3 sequence is 15 residues long. The CDR3 sequence is CASSFFVLSNQPQHF. CDR3 nucleotide sequence: TGTGCCAGCAGTTTTTTTGTCCTAAGCAATCAGCCCCAGCATTTT.

Details on this clone: The sample contains more than one DNA sequence encoding this CDR3. The chain carries TRBV12-3 or TRBV12-4 and TRBJ1-1; D is undetermined. This CDR3 has 13 residues. V was clipped by 1 base and J by 1 base, with 4 bases between them. The CDR3 DNA reads as TGTGCCAGCAGTTTAGGGGCGAACACTGAAGCTTTCTTT. Protein sequence: CASSLGANTEAFF.

The chain joins TRBV13 to TRBJ1-2, with TRBD1 as a possible D gene (6 bases). Per germline, CDR1 PRHDT and CDR2 FYEKMQ (reference sequence). Trimming shortened V by 0 bases and J by 3 bases, and 11 bases separated the two germline ends. The CDR3 is 15 residues long. The CDR3 loop reads CASSLGSGAHYGYTF. CDR3 nucleotide sequence: TGTGCCAGCAGCTTAGGGTCAGGGGCACACTATGGCTACACCTTC.

The V call is TRBV19, the J call TRBJ1-3; no clear D gene. This CDR3 is 14 amino acids long. V gave up 9 bases and J gave up 1 base, with 13 bases separating them. Looked up from germline, CDR1 is LNHDA and CDR2 is SQIVND (reference sequence). CDR3: CASTHEASGNTIYF. The DNA of the CDR3 is TGTGCCAGCACGCACGAGGCTTCTGGAAACACCATATATTTT.

The rearrangement uses TRBV21-1 and TRBJ1-1; the table's D call, TRBD1, has no DNA check behind it. TRBV21-1 is annotated as a pseudogene. This CDR3 is built from 15 residues. The CDR3 sequence: CASSLAGQDPTEAFF. The CDR3 nucleotides read TGTGCCAGCAGCCTTGCTGGACAGGACCCCACTGAAGCTTTCTTT.

This sequence joins TRBV5-1 and TRBJ2-2; 7 bases line up with TRBD2. CDR3 length: 16 amino acids. Trimming took 4 bases from V and 0 from J; bases not matched to a gene: 6. Germline V gives CDR1 SGHRS, CDR2 YFSETQ. The CDR3 DNA is TGCGCCAGCAGCACTAACGGACTAGCGAACACCGGGGAGCTGTTTTTT. It codes for CASSTNGLANTGELFF.

V and J are TRBV25-1 and TRBJ1-5; tentative D call: TRBD1 (5 bases). In germline, CDR1 is MGHDK, CDR2 SYGVNS. This CDR3 comprises 16 residues. The germline V and J ends were trimmed by 3 bases and 3 bases, with 15 bases remaining between them. The CDR3 sequence: CASSDPPAGNNQPQHF. CDR3 coding DNA: TGTGCCAGCAGTGACCCCCCGGCAGGGAACAATCAGCCCCAGCATTTT.

The rearrangement uses TRBV2 and TRBJ2-7, with 9 bases that match TRBD1. Per germline, CDR1 SNHLY and CDR2 FYNNEI. There are 14 residues in the CDR3. Germline trimming cut 5 bases from V and 4 bases from J; bases unmatched to any gene: 6. CDR3 DNA sequence: TGTGCCAGCAGTCGGACAGGGGCAAGGTACGAGCAGTACTTC. Protein sequence: CASSRTGARYEQYF.

The chain is built from TRBV7-3 and TRBJ2-5; D uncertain. The germline CDR1 and CDR2 sequences are SGHTA and FQGTGA. Trimming took off 2 bases at V and 5 bases at J, with 18 bases between the two ends. This CDR3 contains 16 residues. The CDR3 sequence is CASSLLMTPDPETQYF. CDR3 sequence (DNA): TGTGCCAGCAGCTTATTGATGACACCGGATCCGGAGACCCAGTACTTC.

The V call is TRBV6-1, the J call TRBJ1-3; D ambiguous. Germline lookup yields CDR1 MNHNS and CDR2 SASEGT. The CDR3 covers 11 residues. The ends were cut back, 2 bases at V and 10 bases at J, with 6 bases in the middle. The CDR3 loop is CASSELVTIYF. Written as DNA, the CDR3 is TGTGCCAGCAGTGAACTAGTAACCATATATTTT.

V gene TRBV7-3 combines with J gene TRBJ1-5; 7 positions agree with TRBD1. V was pared by 6 bases and J by 4 bases, with 3 bases of the junction left unmatched. CDR1 is SGHTA and CDR2 is FQGTGA in the germline V gene. CDR3 length equals 13 residues. For the CDR3, the DNA is TGTGCCAGCAGTAGACAGGGAAATCAGCCCCAGCATTTT. It yields the protein CASSRQGNQPQHF. The full variable domain, rest sourced from reference TRBV7-3 and TRBJ1-5, is GAGVSQTPSNKVTEKGKYVELRCDPISGHTALYWYRQSLGQGPEFLIYFQGTGAADDSGLPNDRFFAVRPEGSVSTLKIQRTERGDSAVYLCASSRQGNQPQHFGDGTRLSIL.

In nucleotides, the CDR3 is TGCAGTGCCGATTCGGGGGTTGGCTACACCTTC. This gives the protein CSADSGVGYTF. The rearrangement uses TRBV20-1 and TRBJ1-2; possible D gene TRBD1, 5 bases. Trimming took 6 bases from V and 7 from J, leaving 12 bases between them. Germline CDR1 and CDR2: DFQATT and SNEGSKA (reference sequence). There are 11 residues in the CDR3.

This sequence joins TRBV11-1 and TRBJ2-7; D not certain. V lost 1 base and J 2 bases, leaving 9 bases between the germline ends. CDR3 length: 14 residues. Germline loops: CDR1 SGHAT, CDR2 FQDESV (reference sequence). The CDR3, as DNA: TGTGCCAGCAGCTTAGAGGTTCAGGCCTACGAGCAGTACTTC. This gives the protein CASSLEVQAYEQYF.

The genes are TRBV9 and TRBJ2-1; 10 positions match TRBD2. Per the germline V gene, CDR1 is SGDLS and CDR2 is YYNGEE. The CDR3 extends over 16 amino acids. DNA for the CDR3: TGTGCGAGCGGGCCTAGCGGGAGTGAGGTTAACAATGAGCAGTTCTTC. Amino acids: CASGPSGSEVNNEQFF.